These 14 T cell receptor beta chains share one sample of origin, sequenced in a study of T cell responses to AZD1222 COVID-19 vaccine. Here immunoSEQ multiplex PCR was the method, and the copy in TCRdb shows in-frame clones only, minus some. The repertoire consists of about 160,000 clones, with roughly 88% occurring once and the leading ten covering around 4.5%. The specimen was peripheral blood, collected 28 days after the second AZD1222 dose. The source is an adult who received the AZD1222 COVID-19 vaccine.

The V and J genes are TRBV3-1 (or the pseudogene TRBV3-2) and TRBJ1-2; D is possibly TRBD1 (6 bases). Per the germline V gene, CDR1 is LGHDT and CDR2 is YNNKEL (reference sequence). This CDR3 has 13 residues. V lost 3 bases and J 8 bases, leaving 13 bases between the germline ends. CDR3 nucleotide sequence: TGTGCCAGCAGCCAGGAAACAGGGCGCGGCTACACCTTC. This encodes CASSQETGRGYTF.

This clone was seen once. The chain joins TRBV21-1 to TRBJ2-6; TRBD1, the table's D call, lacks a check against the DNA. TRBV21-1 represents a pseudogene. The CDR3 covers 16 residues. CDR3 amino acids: CASSKAKGYGANVLTF. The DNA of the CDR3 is TGTGCCAGCAGCAAAGCGAAGGGGTATGGGGCCAACGTCCTGACTTTC.

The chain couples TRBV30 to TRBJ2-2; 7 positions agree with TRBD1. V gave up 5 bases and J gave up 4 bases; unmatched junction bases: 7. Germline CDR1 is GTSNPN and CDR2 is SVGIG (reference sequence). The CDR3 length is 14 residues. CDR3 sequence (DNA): TGTGCCTGGTACGACAGGGTCGGCACCGGGGAGCTGTTTTTT. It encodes CAWYDRVGTGELFF.

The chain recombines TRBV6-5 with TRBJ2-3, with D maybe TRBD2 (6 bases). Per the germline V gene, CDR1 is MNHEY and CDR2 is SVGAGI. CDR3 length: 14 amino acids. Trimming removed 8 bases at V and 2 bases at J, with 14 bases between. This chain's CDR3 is CASARTTTTDTQYF. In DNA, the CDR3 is TGTGCCAGCGCGCGGACTACGACCACAGATACGCAGTATTTT.

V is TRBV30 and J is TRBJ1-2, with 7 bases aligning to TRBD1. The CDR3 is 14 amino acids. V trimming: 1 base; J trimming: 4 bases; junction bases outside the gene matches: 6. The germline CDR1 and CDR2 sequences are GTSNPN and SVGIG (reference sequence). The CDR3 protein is CAWSEQGSAYGYTF. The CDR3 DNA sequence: TGTGCCTGGAGTGAACAGGGGAGTGCCTATGGCTACACCTTC.

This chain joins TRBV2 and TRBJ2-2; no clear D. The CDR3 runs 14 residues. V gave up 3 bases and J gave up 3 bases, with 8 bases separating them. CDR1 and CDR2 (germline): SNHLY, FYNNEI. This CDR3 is CASSDKLYTGELFF. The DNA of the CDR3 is TGTGCCAGCAGTGACAAATTATACACCGGGGAGCTGTTTTTT.

CDR3 residues: CASSFPSGTLDTQYF. CDR3 sequence (DNA): TGTGCCAGCAGTTTCCCATCCGGGACCCTAGATACGCAGTATTTT. The J gene is TRBJ2-3, the V gene TRBV6-5; D is perhaps TRBD1 or TRBD2 (5 bases each). Trimming left V 4 bases short and J 5 bases short, with 16 bases between. The CDR3 length is 15 residues. CDR1 is MNHEY and CDR2 is SVGAGI in the germline V gene.

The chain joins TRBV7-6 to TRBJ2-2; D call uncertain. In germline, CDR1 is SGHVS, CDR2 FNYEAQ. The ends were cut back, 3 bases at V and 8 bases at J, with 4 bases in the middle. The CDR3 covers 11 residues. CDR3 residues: CASSFKGELFF. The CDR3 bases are TGTGCCAGCAGCTTCAAGGGGGAGCTGTTTTTT.

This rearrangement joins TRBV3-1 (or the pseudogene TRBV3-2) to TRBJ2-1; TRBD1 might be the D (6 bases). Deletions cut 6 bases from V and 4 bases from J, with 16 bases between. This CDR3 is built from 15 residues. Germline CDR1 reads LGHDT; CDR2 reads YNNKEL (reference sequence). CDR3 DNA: TGTGCCAGCAGTCCCGCAGGGGTTGGATACAATGAGCAGTTCTTC. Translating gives CASSPAGVGYNEQFF.

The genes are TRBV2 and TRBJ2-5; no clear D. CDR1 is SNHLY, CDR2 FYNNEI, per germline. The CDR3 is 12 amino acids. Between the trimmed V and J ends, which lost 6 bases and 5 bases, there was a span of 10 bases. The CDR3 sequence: CASRTPVETQYF. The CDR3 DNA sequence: TGTGCCAGCAGAACTCCCGTGGAGACCCAGTACTTC.

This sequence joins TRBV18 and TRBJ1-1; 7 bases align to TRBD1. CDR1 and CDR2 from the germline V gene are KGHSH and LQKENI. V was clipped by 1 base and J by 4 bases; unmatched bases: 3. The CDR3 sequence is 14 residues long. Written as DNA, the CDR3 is TGTGCCAGCTCACCACAGGGGGCTAGCACTGAAGCTTTCTTT. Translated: CASSPQGASTEAFF.

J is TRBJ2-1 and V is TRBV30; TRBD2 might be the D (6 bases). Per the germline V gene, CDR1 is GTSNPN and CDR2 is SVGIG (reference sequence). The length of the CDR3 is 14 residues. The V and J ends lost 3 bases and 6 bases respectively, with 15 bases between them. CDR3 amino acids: CAWRARGASNEQFF. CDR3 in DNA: TGTGCCTGGAGGGCTCGCGGGGCCAGCAATGAGCAGTTCTTC.

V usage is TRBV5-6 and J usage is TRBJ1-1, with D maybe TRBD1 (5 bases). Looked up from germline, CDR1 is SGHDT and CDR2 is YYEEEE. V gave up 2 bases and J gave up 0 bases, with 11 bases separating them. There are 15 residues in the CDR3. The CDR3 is CASSFGDRLNTEAFF. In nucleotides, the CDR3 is TGTGCCAGCAGCTTCGGGGACCGATTGAACACTGAAGCTTTCTTT. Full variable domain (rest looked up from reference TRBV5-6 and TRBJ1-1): DAGVTQSPTHLIKTRGQQVTLRCSPKSGHDTVSWYQQALGQGPQFIFQYYEEEERQRGNFPDRFSGHQFPNYSSELNVNALLLGDSALYLCASSFGDRLNTEAFFGQGTRLTVV.

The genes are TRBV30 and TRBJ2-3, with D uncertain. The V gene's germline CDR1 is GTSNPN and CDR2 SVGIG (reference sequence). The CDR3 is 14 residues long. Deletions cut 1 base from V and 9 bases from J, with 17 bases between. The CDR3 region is CAWSEGSYISTQYF. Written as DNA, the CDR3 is TGTGCCTGGAGTGAAGGATCCTACATTTCAACGCAGTATTTT. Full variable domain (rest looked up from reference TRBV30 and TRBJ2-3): SQTIHQWPATLVQPVGSPLSLECTVEGTSNPNLYWYRQAAGRGLQLLFYSVGIGQISSEVPQNLSASRPQDRQFILSSKKLLLSDSGFYLCAWSEGSYISTQYFGPGTRLTVL.